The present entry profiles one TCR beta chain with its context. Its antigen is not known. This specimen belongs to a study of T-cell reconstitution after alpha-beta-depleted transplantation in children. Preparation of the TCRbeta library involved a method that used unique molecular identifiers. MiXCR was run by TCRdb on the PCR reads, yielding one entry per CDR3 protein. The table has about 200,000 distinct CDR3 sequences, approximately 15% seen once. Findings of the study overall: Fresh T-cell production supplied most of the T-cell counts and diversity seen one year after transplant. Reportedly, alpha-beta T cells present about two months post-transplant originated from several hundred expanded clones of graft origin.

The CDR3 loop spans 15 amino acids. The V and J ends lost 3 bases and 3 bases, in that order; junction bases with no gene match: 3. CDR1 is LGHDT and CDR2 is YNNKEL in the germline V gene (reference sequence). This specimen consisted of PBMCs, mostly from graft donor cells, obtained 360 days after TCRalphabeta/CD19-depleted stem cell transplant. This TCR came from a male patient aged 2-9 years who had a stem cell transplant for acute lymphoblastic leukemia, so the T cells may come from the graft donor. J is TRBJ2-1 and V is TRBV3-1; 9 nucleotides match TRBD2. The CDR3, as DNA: TGTGCCAGCAGCCACCTAGCGGGGCACTACAATGAGCAGTTCTTC. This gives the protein CASSHLAGHYNEQFF.